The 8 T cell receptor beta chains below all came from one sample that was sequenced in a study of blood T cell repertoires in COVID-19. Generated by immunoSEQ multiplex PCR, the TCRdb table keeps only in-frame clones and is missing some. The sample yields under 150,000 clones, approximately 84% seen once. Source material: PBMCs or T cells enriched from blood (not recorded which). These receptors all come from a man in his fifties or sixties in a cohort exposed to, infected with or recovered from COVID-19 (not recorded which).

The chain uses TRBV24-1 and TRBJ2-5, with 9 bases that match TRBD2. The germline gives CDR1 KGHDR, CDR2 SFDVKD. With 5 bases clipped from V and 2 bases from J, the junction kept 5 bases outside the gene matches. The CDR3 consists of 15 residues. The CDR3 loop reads CATSVGGGEQETQYF. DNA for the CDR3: TGTGCCACCAGTGTCGGCGGGGGGGAACAAGAGACCCAGTACTTC.

CDR3 loop: CSVDAVGGGEAFF. CDR3 DNA: TGCAGCGTTGACGCCGTTGGGGGAGGTGAAGCTTTCTTT. The rearrangement links TRBV29-1 to TRBJ1-1; D may be TRBD1 (5 bases). The germline V gene encodes CDR1 SQVTM and CDR2 ANQGSEA. Trimming took 3 bases from V and 7 from J, leaving 15 bases between them. The CDR3 has 13 residues.

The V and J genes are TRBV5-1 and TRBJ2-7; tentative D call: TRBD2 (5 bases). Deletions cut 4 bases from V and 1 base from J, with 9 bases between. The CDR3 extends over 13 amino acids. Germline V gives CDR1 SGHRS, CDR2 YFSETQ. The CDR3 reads CASSADWSYEQYF. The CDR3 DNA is TGCGCCAGCAGCGCGGACTGGTCCTACGAGCAGTACTTC.

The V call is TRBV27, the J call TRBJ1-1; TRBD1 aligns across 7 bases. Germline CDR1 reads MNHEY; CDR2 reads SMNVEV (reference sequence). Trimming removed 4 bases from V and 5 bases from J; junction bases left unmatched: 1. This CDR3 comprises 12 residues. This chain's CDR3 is CASSSTGTEAFF. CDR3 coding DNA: TGTGCCAGCAGTTCGACAGGGACTGAAGCTTTCTTT.

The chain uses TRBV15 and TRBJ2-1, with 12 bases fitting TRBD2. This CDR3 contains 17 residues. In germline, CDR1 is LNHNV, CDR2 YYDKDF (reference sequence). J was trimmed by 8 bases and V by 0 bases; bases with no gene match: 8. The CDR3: CATSRDRGTSGRHEQFF. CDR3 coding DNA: TGTGCCACCAGCAGAGATCGAGGGACTAGCGGGCGCCATGAGCAGTTCTTC.

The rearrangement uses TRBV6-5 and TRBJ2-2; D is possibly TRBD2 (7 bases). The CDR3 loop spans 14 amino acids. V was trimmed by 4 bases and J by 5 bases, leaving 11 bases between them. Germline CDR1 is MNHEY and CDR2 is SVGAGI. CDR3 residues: CASSLRGGTGELFF. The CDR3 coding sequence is TGTGCCAGCAGTTTAAGGGGGGGAACCGGGGAGCTGTTTTTT.

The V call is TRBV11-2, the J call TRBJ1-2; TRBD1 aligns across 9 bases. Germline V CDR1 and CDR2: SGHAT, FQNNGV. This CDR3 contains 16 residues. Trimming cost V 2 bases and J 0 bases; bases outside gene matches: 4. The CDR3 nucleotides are TGTGCCAGCAGCTTAAAGGGACAGGGATCTAACTATGGCTACACCTTC. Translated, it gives CASSLKGQGSNYGYTF.

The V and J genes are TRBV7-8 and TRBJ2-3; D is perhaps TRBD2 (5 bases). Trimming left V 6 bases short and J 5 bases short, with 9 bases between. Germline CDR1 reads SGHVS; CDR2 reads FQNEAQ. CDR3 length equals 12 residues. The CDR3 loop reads CASREVGDTQYF. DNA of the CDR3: TGTGCCAGCAGGGAGGTGGGAGATACGCAGTATTTT. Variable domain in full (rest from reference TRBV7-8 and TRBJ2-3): GAGVSQSPRYKVAKRGQDVALRCDPISGHVSLFWYQQALGQGPEFLTYFQNEAQLDKSGLPSDRFFAERPEGSVSTLKIQRTQQEDSAVYLCASREVGDTQYFGPGTRLTVL.